Each of the 8 T cell receptor beta chains below was sequenced from the same sample in a study of cytomegalovirus exposure and HLA in healthy donors (dated by TCRdb to 2015 to 2018). The receptor library was made with the immunoSEQ multiplex PCR assay. Imported from immuneACCESS, the table was reduced by TCRdb to in-frame sequences with V and J called. These copies leave out some clones; in studies compared against another copy, an unresolved V gene accounts for under half, and the cause of the remainder is not known. Counted in this sample were roughly 260,000 clones; roughly 90% of them appeared once. The ten most abundant clones make up roughly 0.4% of the sample. Sequenced input: PBMCs. The source is a woman younger than 35 in good health and CMV-seronegative.

This chain connects TRBV6-5 to TRBJ1-1, with no clear D. CDR3 length equals 14 residues. The V end lost 6 bases, the J end lost 2 bases, and 13 bases lay between the germline ends. Germline V gene data show CDR1 as MNHEY and CDR2 as SVGAGI. CDR3 amino acids: CASRPTTHNTEAFF. Written as DNA, the CDR3 is TGTGCCAGCAGACCCACCACACATAACACTGAAGCTTTCTTT.

This chain uses TRBV11-3 with TRBJ2-3; D uncertain. Germline values: CDR1 SGHNT, CDR2 YENEEA. This CDR3 spans 15 amino acids. Trimming took off 4 bases at V and 4 bases at J, with 15 bases between the two ends. The CDR3 protein is CASSSGSSWADTQYF. For the CDR3, the DNA is TGTGCCAGCAGCTCCGGGTCATCATGGGCAGATACGCAGTATTTT.

This clone appeared once. V and J are TRBV28 and TRBJ1-5; maybe TRBD1 (5 bases). The CDR3 is 17 residues long. V lost 3 bases and J lost 3, with 18 bases in between. Germline V lookup: CDR1 MDHEN, CDR2 SYDVKM. The CDR3 DNA reads TGTGCCAGCAGTTTTGATCCCACGTCCAGGGACAATCAGCCCCAGCATTTT. It encodes CASSFDPTSRDNQPQHF.

This clone is a singleton in its sample. CDR3 amino acids: CATSRDRGLQETQYF. In DNA, the CDR3 is TGTGCCACCAGCAGAGACAGGGGCCTTCAAGAGACCCAGTACTTC. The V call is TRBV15, the J call TRBJ2-5, with D tentatively TRBD1 (6 bases). The CDR3 has 15 residues. Germline CDR1 reads LNHNV; CDR2 reads YYDKDF (reference sequence). Trimming shortened V by 0 bases and J by 2 bases, and 10 bases separated the two germline ends.

This rearrangement joins TRBV11-1 to TRBJ1-2; D remains ambiguous. This CDR3 is built from 15 residues. V lost 5 bases and J 5 bases, leaving 18 bases between the germline ends. Germline assignment: CDR1 SGHAT and CDR2 FQDESV (reference sequence). CDR3 nucleotide sequence: TGTGCCAGCAGCCCTGGGTACGGAACCGGGTATGGCTACACCTTC. This gives the protein CASSPGYGTGYGYTF.

This chain uses TRBV10-3 with TRBJ1-5, with 10 bases identical to TRBD1. The germline gives CDR1 ENHRY, CDR2 SYGVKD. This CDR3 region has 15 residues. V lost 4 bases and J lost 0; bases outside the gene matches: 0. CDR3 nucleotide sequence: TGTGCCATCAGTGGGACAGGGGGTAGCAATCAGCCCCAGCATTTT. Translating it yields CAISGTGGSNQPQHF.

This chain joins TRBV6-5 and TRBJ1-2, with 9 nucleotides matching TRBD1. Per the germline V gene, CDR1 is MNHEY and CDR2 is SVGAGI. V was clipped by 2 bases and J by 4 bases; unmatched bases: 5. This CDR3 comprises 15 residues. The CDR3: CASSYPTGQGYGYTF. CDR3 sequence (DNA): TGTGCCAGCAGTTACCCAACGGGACAGGGCTATGGCTACACCTTC.

To note about this clone: A junction end diverges from the germline sequence, so it may reflect a read error. This chain uses TRBV5-4 with TRBJ2-6; D is unresolved. Germline CDR1 is SGHNT and CDR2 is YYREEE (reference sequence). CDR3 length: 15 residues. The CDR3: CASSLDISGANVLTF. CDR3 DNA: TGTGCCAGCAGTTTGGATATCTCTGGGGCCAACGTCCTGACTTTC.